The present entry profiles one T cell receptor (beta chain) with its context. Antigen: not known. The identical CDR3 is also encoded by other nucleotide sequences in the sample. The source of the sample is a study of shared clonotypes between healthy human individuals. Study results and limitations: The study drew on few donors, limiting represented genetic and exposure-history diversity. Exclusively blood specimens were collected; tissue repertoires likely differ.

Trimming removed 2 bases at V and 6 bases at J, with 6 bases between. CDR3 size: 12 residues. Germline-derived CDR1 and CDR2 are SGHRS and YFSETQ. Assay: immunoSEQ multiplex PCR; the TCRdb copy retains only in-frame clones and omits some. Of 2 million to 2.5 million clones in the sample, about 92% were seen once. V and J are TRBV5-1 and TRBJ2-1, with no clear D. This TCR came from a man in his late teens or twenties in good health. Some clones in this sample may be carry-over from other donors' samples. Sequencing used naive CD4+ T cells from PBMCs. Sample subset: CD45RA+ positively selected. The CDR3 here is CASSLQFNEQFF. CDR3 sequence (DNA): TGCGCCAGCAGCTTACAATTCAATGAGCAGTTCTTC.